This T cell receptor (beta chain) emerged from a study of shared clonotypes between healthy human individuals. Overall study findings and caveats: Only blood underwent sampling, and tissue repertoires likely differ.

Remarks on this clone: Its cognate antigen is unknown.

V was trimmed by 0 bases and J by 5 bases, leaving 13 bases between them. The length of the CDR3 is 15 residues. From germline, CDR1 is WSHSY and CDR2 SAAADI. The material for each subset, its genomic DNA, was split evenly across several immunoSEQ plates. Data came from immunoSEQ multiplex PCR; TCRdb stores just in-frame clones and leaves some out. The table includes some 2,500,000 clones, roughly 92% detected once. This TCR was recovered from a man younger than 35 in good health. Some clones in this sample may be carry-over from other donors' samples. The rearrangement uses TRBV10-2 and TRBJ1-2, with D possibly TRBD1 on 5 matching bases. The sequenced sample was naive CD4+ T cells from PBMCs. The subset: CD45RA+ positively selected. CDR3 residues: CASSESRGRSYGYTF. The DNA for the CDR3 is TGCGCCAGCAGTGAGTCTAGGGGACGGAGTTATGGCTACACCTTC.